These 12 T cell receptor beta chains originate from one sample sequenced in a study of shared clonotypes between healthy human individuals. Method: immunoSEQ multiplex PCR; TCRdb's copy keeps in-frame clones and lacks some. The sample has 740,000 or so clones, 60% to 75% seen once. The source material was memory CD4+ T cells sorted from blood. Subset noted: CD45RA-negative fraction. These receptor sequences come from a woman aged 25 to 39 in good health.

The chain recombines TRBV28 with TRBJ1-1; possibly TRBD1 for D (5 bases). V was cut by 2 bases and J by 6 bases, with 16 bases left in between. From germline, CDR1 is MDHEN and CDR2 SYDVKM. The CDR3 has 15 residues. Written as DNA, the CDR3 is TGTGCCAGCAGTTTAGCCGACAGACGGATCGCTGAAGCTTTCTTT. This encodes CASSLADRRIAEAFF.

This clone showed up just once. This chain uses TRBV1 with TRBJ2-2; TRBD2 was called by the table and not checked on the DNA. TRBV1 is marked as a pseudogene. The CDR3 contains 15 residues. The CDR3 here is CTSSQSLAGVRELFF. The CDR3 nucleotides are TGCACCAGCAGCCAATCACTAGCGGGAGTCAGGGAGCTGTTTTTT.

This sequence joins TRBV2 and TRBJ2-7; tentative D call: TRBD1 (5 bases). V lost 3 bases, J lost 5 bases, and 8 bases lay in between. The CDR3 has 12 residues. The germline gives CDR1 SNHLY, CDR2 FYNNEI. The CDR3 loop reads CASSDYRHEQYF. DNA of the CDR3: TGTGCCAGCAGTGACTACAGGCACGAGCAGTACTTC. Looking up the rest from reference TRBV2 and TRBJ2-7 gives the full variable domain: EPEVTQTPSHQVTQMGQEVILRCVPISNHLYFYWYRQILGQKVEFLVSFYNNEISEKSEIFDDQFSVERPDGSNFTLKIRSTKLEDSAMYFCASSDYRHEQYFGPGTRLTVT.

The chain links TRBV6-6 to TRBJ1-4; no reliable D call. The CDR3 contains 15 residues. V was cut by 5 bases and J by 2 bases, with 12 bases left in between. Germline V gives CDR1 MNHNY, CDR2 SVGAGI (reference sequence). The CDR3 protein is CASSEVRHTNEKLFF. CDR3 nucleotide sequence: TGTGCCAGCAGTGAGGTTCGTCATACTAATGAAAAACTGTTTTTT.

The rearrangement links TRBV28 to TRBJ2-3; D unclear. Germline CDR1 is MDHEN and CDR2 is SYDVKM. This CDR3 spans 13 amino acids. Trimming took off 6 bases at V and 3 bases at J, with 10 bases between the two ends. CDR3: CASRRPQTDTQYF. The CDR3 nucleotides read TGTGCCAGCAGGAGGCCCCAAACAGATACGCAGTATTTT.

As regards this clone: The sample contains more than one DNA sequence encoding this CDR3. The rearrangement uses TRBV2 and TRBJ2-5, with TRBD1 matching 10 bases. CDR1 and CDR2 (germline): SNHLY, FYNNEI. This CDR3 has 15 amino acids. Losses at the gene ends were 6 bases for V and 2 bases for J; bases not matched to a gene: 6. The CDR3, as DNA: TGTGCCAGCAGCCTCGAGGGACAGGGGCAAGAGACCCAGTACTTC. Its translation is CASSLEGQGQETQYF.

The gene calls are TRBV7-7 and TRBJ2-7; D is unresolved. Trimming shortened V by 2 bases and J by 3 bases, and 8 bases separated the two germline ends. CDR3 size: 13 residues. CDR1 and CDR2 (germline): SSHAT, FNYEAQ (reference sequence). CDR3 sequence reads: CASSLLTGYEQYF. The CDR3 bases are TGTGCCAGCAGCTTACTTACGGGCTACGAGCAGTACTTC.

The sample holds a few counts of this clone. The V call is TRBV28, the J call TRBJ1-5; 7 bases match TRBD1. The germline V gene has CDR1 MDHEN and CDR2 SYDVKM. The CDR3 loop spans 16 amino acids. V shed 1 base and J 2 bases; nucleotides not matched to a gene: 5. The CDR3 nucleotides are TGTGCCAGCAGTTTATCCCTAGACAGGGGCAATCAGCCCCAGCATTTT. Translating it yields CASSLSLDRGNQPQHF.

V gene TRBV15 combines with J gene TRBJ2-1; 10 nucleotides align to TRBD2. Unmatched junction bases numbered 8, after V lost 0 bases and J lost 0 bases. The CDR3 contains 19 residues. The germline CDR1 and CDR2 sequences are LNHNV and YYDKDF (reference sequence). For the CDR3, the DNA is TGTGCCACCAGCAGAGATCTCGCAGCGGGAGGGAGCTCCTACAATGAGCAGTTCTTC. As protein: CATSRDLAAGGSSYNEQFF. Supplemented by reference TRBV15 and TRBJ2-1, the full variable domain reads DAMVIQNPRYQVTQFGKPVTLSCSQTLNHNVMYWYQQKSSQAPKLLFHYYDKDFNNEADTPDNFQSRRPNTSFCFLDIRSPGLGDTAMYLCATSRDLAAGGSSYNEQFFGPGTRLTVL.

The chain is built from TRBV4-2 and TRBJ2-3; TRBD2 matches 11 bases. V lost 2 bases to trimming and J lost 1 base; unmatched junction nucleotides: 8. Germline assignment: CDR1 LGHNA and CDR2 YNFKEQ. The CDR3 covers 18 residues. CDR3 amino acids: CASSQTAQTSGGTDTQYF. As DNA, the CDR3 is TGTGCCAGCAGCCAAACCGCCCAGACTAGCGGGGGCACAGATACGCAGTATTTT.

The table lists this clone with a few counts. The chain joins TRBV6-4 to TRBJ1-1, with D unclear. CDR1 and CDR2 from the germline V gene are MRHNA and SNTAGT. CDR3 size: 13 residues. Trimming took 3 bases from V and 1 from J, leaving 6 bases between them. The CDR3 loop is CASSEVANTEAFF. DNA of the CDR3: TGTGCCAGCAGTGAGGTAGCGAACACTGAAGCTTTCTTT.

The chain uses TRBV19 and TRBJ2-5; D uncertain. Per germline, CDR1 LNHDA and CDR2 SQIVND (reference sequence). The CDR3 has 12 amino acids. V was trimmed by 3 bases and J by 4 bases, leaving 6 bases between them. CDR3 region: CASSIPRETQYF. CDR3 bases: TGTGCCAGTAGTATCCCCAGAGAGACCCAGTACTTC.